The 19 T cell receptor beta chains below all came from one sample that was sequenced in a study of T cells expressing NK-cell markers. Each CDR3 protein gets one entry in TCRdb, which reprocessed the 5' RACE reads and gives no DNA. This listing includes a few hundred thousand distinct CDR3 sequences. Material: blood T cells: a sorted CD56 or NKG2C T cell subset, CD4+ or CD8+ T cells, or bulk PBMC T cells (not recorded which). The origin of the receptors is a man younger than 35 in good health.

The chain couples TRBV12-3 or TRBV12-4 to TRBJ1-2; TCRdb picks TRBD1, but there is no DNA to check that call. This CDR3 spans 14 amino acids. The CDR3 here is CASSPQRTNYGYTF.

This CDR3 reads CSGESTDTQYF. This sequence joins TRBV20-1 and TRBJ2-3. The CDR3 has 11 amino acids. CDR1 DFQATT and CDR2 SNEGSKA come from the germline V gene (reference sequence).

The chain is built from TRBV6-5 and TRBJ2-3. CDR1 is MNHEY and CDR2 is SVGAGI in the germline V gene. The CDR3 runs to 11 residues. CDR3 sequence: CASAEADTQYF.

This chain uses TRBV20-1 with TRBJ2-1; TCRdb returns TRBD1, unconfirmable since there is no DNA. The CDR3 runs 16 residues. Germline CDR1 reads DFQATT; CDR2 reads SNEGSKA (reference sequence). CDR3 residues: CSAIRPQRAVSNEQFF.

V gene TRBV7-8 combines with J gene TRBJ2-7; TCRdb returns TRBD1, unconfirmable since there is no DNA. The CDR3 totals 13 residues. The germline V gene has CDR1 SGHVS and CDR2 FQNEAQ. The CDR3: CASSLGQIYEQYF.

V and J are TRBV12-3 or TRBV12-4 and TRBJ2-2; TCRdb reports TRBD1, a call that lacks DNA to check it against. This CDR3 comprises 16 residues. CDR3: CASSWGDRGLAGELFF.

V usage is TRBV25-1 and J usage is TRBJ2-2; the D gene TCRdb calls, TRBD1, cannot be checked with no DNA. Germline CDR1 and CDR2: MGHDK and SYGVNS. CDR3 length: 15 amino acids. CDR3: CASSDTTVNTGELFF. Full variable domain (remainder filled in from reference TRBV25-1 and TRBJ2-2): EADIYQTPRYLVIGTGKKITLECSQTMGHDKMYWYQQDPGMELHLIHYSYGVNSTEKGDLSSESTVSRIRTEHFPLTLESARPSHTSQYLCASSDTTVNTGELFFGEGSRLTVL.

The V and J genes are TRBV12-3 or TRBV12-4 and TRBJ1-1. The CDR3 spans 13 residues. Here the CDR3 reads CASTLSGALEAFF.

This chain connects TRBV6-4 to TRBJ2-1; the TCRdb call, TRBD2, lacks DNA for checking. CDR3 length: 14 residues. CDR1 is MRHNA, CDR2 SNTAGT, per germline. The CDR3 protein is CASSAPGGLDEQFF.

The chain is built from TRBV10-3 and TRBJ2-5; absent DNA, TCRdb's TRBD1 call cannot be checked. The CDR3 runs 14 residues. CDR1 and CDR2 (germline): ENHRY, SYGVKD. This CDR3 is CAISPNGGKETQYF.

The CDR3 region is CSATLREQQFF. The chain uses TRBV20-1 and TRBJ2-1; TCRdb gives TRBD2 as the D gene, but with no DNA this cannot be confirmed. Germline V gene lookup returns CDR1 DFQATT and CDR2 SNEGSKA (reference sequence). This CDR3 spans 11 amino acids.

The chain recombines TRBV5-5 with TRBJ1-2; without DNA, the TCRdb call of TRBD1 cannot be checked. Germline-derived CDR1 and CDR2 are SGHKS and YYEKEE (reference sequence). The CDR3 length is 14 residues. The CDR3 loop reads CASSLGTVSNGYTF.

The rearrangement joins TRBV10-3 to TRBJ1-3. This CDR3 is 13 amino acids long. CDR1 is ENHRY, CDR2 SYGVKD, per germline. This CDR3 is CAGGSSSGNTIYF.

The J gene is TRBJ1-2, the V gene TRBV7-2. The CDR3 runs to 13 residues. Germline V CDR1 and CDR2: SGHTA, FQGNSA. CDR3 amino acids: CASSPGLVREETF. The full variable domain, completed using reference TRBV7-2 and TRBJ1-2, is GAGVSQSPSNKVTEKGKDVELRCDPISGHTALYWYRQSLGQGLEFLIYFQGNSAPDKSGLPSDRFSAERTGGSVSTLTIQRTQQEDSAVYLCASSPGLVREETFGSGTRLTVV.

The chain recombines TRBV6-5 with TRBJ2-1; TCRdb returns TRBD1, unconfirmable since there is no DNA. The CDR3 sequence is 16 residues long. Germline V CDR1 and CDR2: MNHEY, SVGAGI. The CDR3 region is CASSSETGQGYNEQFF.

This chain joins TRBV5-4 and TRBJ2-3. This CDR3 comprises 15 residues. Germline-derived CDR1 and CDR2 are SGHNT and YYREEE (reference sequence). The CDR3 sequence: CASSFDSSSTDTQYF.

CDR3 sequence reads: CAISEEPAGGELFF. This chain connects TRBV10-3 to TRBJ2-2. The CDR3 sequence is 14 residues long. Germline loops: CDR1 ENHRY, CDR2 SYGVKD.

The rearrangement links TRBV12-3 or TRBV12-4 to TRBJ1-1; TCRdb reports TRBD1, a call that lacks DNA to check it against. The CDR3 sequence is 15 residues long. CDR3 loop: CASSPSGGPNTEAFF.

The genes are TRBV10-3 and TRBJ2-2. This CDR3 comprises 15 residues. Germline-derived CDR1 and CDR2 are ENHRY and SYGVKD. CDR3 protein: CAISDRADYTGELFF.